This T cell receptor (beta chain) was recorded in a study of shared clonotypes between healthy human individuals. V lost 1 base to trimming and J lost 9 bases; unmatched junction nucleotides: 18. Germline-derived CDR1 and CDR2 are LGHNA and YSLEER. This CDR3 is built from 18 residues. TCRdb's copy holds only in-frame clones and misses some; the assay was immunoSEQ multiplex PCR. This table holds just over 2,000,000 clones, roughly 95% found once. The naive CD8 fraction comprised CD45RO-negative cells positively selected for CCR7 and excluded terminally differentiated effector memory CD45RA+ cells. This TCR derives from a man in his late teens or twenties in good health. This sequence joins TRBV4-3 and TRBJ2-1, with 7 bases matching TRBD2. Sample: naive CD8+ T cells sorted from blood. The CDR3 DNA reads as TGCGCCAGCAGCCAAGCCGAGCGGGGCGAGGGAGAGAGTGGTGAGCAGTTCTTC. Translating gives CASSQAERGEGESGEQFF.